This T cell receptor (beta chain) was identified during a study of identical twins (TCRdb year 2016). For the wider study: TCR alpha and beta repertoires from monozygotic twins, unrelated adults of various ages and cord blood were deep-sequenced to test whether fetal clonotypes persist. Replicate twin experiments were performed at different times using different library preparation protocols to rule out contamination.

Every donor was a healthy Caucasian. Concerning this clonotype itself: What this receptor recognizes is not known. Nothing much larger sits one base from this clone, and base qualities are not available.

The protocol used for the library was 5' RACE. For sequencing, an Illumina HiSeq 2000 was employed. A universal primer binding site was introduced by template switching, and a unique molecular identifier was present in the final cDNA, enabling accurate counting of TCR cDNA molecules. Specific primers in the conserved constant-segment region were used to synthesize first-strand cDNA for the TCR alpha and beta chains. To control for contamination, every cDNA library carried two barcodes: a SMART-Mk sample barcode plus Illumina barcodes. TruSeq adapter sequences along with Illumina sample barcodes were introduced in two successive PCR steps. The TCR alpha and beta cDNA libraries were sequenced on the Illumina HiSeq platform using custom primers. In the source study's methods: Unique molecular identifiers were extracted from raw reads with MiGEC, and CDR3 positions were determined with MiXCR. Recombination models were inferred per individual with the repgenHMM and IGoR tools using an EM algorithm. Shared clonotypes were analyzed with the tcR package in R, and sharing was normalized by the product of cloneset sizes. Out-of-frame nonproductive sequences were analyzed to study raw recombination free of thymic and clonal selection effects. TCRdb trimmed public reads at Q25 via fastp, called clones via MiXCR and kept in-frame beta chains. Rows with a matching CDR3 protein are joined into one entry that keeps the most common DNA and genes. The V and J calls were not made by the authors but by TCRdb's processing. The sample records some 1,700,000 distinct CDR3 sequences, less than 40% of which are singletons. The ten top clones hold more than 0.25% of the sample.

The CDR3 measures 16 amino acids from cysteine to phenylalanine. The DNA shown is the 48-base CDR3, in frame from base 1. For this chain, trimming is 4 bases at the V end and 0 bases at the J end, and the number of junction bases without a gene match is 6. Reading the germline V gene (reference sequence) gives CDR1 SEHNR and CDR2 FQNEAQ. What the research found in general, with its limitations: Excess twin sharing in beta out-of-frame sequences was weaker because fewer shared sequences lowered the signal-to-noise ratio. Out-of-frame TCR alpha sequences shared between twins showed an excess of low generation-probability sequences compared with coincidental sharing between unrelated individuals. Zero-insertion analyses could be partly confounded by invariant T cells such as MAIT and iNKT, although diverse VJ usage argued against such confounding for most clonotypes. Because the same donors could not be followed over many years, the conclusions depended on cross-sectional statistical analysis. In monozygotic twins, recombination models systematically underestimated out-of-frame TCR alpha sharing, but the models matched the sharing seen between unrelated individuals. Fewer insertions were carried by abundant cord blood beta clonotypes, a similar but weaker trend appeared in young adult naive repertoires, and no such trend appeared in memory repertoires.

This sequence originates from a newborn girl in good health. Material for sequencing was cord blood. The sequence joins TRBV7-9 to TRBJ2-3, with 8 bases aligning to TRBD1. The sequence in DNA is TGTGCCAGCAGCTCCTGGGACAGGACTAGCACAGATACGCAGTATTTT. Its translation is CASSSWDRTSTDTQYF.